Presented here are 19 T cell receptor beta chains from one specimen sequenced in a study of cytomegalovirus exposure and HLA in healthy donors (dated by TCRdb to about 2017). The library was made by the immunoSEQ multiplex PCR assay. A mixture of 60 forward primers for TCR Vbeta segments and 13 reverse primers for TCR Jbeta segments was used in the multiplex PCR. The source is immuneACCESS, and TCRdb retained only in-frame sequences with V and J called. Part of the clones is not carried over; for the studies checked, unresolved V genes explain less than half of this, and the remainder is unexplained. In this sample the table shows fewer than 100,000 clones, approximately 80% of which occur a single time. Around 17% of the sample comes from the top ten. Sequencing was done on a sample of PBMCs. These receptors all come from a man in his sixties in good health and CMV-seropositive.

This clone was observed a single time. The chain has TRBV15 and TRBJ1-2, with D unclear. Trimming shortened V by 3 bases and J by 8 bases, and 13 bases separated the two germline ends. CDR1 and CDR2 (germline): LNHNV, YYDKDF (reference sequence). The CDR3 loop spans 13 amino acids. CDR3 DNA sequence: TGTGCCACCAGCAGTATGCGGGAACCGGGCTACACCTTC. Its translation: CATSSMREPGYTF.

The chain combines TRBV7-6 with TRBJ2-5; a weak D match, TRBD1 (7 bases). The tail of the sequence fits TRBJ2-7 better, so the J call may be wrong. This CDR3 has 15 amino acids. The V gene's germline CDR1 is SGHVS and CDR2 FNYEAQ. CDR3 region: CASSLDPGAGGEQYF. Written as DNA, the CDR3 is TGTGCCAGCAGCTTAGATCCGGGGGCAGGGGGCGAGCAGTACTTC.

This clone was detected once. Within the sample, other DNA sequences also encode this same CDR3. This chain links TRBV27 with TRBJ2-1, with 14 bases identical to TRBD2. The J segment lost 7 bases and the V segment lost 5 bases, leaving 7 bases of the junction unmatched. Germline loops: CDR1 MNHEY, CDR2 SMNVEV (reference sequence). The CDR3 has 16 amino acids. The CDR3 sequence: CASSPGTSGGYNEQFF. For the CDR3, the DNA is TGTGCCAGCAGTCCCGGGACTAGCGGGGGTTATAATGAGCAGTTCTTC.

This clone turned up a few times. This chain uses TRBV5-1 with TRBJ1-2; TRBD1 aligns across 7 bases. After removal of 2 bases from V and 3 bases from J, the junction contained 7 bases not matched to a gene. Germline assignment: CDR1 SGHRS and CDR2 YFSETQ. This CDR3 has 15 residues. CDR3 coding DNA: TGCGCCAGCAGCTTCTCGACAGGGCGGGACTATGGCTACACCTTC. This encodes CASSFSTGRDYGYTF.

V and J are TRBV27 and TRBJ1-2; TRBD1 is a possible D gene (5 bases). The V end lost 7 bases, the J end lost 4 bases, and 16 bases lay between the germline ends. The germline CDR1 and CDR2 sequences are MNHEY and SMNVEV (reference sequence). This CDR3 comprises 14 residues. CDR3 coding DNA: TGTGCCAGCAAACCCGGGGGGGTGACCTATGGCTACACCTTC. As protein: CASKPGGVTYGYTF.

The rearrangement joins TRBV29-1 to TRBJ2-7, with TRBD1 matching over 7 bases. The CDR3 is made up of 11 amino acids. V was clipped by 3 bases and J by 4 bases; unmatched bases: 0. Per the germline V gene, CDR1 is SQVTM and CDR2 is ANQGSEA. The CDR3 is CSVDRGYEQYF. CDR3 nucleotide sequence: TGCAGCGTTGACAGGGGGTACGAGCAGTACTTC.

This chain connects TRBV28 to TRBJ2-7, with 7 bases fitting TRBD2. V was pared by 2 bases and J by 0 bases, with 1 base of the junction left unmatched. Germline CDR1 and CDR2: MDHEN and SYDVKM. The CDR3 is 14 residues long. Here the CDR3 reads CASSLVAGSYEQYF. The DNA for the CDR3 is TGTGCCAGCAGTTTAGTAGCGGGCTCCTACGAGCAGTACTTC.

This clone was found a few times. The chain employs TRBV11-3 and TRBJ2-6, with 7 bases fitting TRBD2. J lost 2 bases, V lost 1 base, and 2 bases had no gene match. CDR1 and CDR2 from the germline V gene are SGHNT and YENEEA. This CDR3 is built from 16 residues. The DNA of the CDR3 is TGTGCCAGCAGCTTAGGGGCGGGAGCTGGGGCCAACGTCCTGACTTTC. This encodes CASSLGAGAGANVLTF.

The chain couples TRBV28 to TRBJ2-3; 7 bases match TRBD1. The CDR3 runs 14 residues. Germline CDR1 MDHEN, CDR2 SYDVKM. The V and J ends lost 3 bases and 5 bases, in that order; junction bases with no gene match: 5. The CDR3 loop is CASSFDRVEDTQYF. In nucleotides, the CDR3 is TGTGCCAGCAGTTTCGACAGGGTCGAAGATACGCAGTATTTT.

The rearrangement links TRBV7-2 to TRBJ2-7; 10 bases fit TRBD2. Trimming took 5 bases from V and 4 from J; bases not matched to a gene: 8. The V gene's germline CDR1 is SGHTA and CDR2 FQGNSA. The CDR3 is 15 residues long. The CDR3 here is CASSAPGLAMYEQYF. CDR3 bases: TGTGCCAGCAGCGCGCCGGGACTAGCGATGTACGAGCAGTACTTC.

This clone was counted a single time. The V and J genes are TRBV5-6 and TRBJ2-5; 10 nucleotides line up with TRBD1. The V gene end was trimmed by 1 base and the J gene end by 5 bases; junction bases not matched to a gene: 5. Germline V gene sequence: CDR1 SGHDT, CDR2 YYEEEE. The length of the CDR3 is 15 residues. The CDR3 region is CASSLWGQGSETQYF. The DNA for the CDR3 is TGTGCCAGCAGCTTGTGGGGACAGGGGTCCGAGACCCAGTACTTC.

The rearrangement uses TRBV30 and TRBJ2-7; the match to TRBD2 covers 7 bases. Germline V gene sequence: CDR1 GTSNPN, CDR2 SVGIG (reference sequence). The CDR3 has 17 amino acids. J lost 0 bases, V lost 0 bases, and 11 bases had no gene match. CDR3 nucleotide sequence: TGTGCCTGGAGTGTACGTTCCGGGCTAGCGGTCTCCTACGAGCAGTACTTC. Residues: CAWSVRSGLAVSYEQYF.

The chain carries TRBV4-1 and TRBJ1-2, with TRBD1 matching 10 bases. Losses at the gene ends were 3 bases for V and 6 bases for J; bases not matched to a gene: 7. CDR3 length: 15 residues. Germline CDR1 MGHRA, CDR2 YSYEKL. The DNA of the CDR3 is TGCGCCAGCAGCCAGTCGGGACAGGGGACAAATGGCTACACCTTC. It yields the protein CASSQSGQGTNGYTF.

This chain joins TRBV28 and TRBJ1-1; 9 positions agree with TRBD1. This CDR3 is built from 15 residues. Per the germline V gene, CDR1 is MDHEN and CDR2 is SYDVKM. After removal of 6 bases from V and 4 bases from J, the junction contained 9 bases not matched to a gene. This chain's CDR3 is CASRFPGDRVTEAFF. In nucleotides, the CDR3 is TGTGCCAGCAGGTTCCCCGGGGACAGGGTCACTGAAGCTTTCTTT.

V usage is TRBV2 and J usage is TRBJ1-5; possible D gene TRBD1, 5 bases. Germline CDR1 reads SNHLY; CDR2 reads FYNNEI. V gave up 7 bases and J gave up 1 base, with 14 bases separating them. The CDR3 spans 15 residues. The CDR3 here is CASKRGWGSNQPQHF. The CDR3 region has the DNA TGTGCCAGCAAGCGGGGGTGGGGGAGCAATCAGCCCCAGCATTTT.

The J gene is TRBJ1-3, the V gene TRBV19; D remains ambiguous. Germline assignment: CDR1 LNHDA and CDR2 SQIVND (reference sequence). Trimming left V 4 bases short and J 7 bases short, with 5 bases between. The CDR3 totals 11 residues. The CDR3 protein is CASSSGNTIYF. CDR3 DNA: TGTGCCAGTAGTAGTGGCAACACCATATATTTT. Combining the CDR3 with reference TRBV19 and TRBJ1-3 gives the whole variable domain DGGITQSPKYLFRKEGQNVTLSCEQNLNHDAMYWYRQDPGQGLRLIYYSQIVNDFQKGDIAEGYSVSREKKESFPLTVTSAQKNPTAFYLCASSSGNTIYFGEGSWLTVV.

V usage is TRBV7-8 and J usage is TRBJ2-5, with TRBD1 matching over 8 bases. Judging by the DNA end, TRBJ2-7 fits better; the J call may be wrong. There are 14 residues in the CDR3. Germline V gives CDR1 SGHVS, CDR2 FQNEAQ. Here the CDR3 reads CASSPRTGRHEQYF. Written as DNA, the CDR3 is TGTGCCAGCAGCCCCAGGACAGGGAGGCACGAGCAGTACTTC.

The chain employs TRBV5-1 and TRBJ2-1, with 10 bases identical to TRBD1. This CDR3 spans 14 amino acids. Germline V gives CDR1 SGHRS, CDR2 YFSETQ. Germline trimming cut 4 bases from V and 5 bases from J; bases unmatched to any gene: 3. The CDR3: CASSLGQGNNEQFF. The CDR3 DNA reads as TGCGCCAGCAGCCTGGGACAGGGGAACAATGAGCAGTTCTTC.

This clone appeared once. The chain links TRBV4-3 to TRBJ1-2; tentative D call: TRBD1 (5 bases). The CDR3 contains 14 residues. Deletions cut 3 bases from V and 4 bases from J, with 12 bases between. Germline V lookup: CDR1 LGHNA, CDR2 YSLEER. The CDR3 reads CASSQGGTVYGYTF. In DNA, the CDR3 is TGCGCCAGCAGCCAGGGCGGGACGGTCTATGGCTACACCTTC.